A single sample is the source of the 27 T cell receptor beta chains below, sequenced in a study of sequential checkpoint blockade in melanoma. TCRdb keeps only in-frame clones here, not all; method: immunoSEQ multiplex PCR. Here the sample spans around 34,000 clones, approximately 81% being singletons. The treatment denotes: randomized to nivolumab then ipilimumab (arm A) or the reverse (arm B). The material sequenced was CD8+ T cells sorted from blood (inferred from file names), taken from a patient given nivolumab and ipilimumab in sequence. The receptors shown here come from a human donor with melanoma.

This chain connects TRBV5-1 to TRBJ2-7, with 7 bases aligning to TRBD1. V lost 5 bases to trimming and J lost 3 bases; unmatched junction nucleotides: 14. This CDR3 is 16 amino acids long. Germline V gives CDR1 SGHRS, CDR2 YFSETQ. In DNA, the CDR3 is TGCGCCAGCAGACAGACATTAGGACAGGACATCTACGAGCAGTACTTC. This codes for CASRQTLGQDIYEQYF. The variable domain in full, completed from reference TRBV5-1 and TRBJ2-7, reads KAGVTQTPRYLIKTRGQQVTLSCSPISGHRSVSWYQQTPGQGLQFLFEYFSETQRNKGNFPGRFSGRQFSNSRSEMNVSTLELGDSALYLCASRQTLGQDIYEQYFGPGTRLTVT.

The CDR3 nucleotides are TGCGCCAGCAGCCCGATGGGAGGGAGTGGGGAGCTGTTTTTT. Protein: CASSPMGGSGELFF. This chain uses TRBV4-3 with TRBJ2-2; 7 positions match TRBD2. From germline, CDR1 is LGHNA and CDR2 YSLEER. The V and J ends lost 4 bases and 8 bases, in that order; junction bases with no gene match: 7. This CDR3 comprises 14 residues.

The J gene is TRBJ2-3, the V gene TRBV27; 7 bases are a match to TRBD2. The CDR3 length is 14 residues. CDR1 is MNHEY and CDR2 is SMNVEV in the germline V gene (reference sequence). V dropped 1 base and J dropped 3; count of bases not matched to a gene: 1. The DNA for the CDR3 is TGTGCCAGCAGTTTATTGGGGGGGACAGATACGCAGTATTTT. It translates to CASSLLGGTDTQYF.

The chain joins TRBV19 to TRBJ1-1; D gene unclear. With 5 bases removed from V and 9 bases from J, the gap between germline ends came to 13 bases. Germline V gene data show CDR1 as LNHDA and CDR2 as SQIVND (reference sequence). There are 12 residues in the CDR3. CDR3 sequence (DNA): TGTGCCAGTAGTCTAGGAAGTGACAAAGCTTTCTTT. The encoded protein is CASSLGSDKAFF.

The chain is built from TRBV9 and TRBJ2-1; D perhaps matches TRBD1 (5 bases). Per the germline V gene, CDR1 is SGDLS and CDR2 is YYNGEE. Trimming removed 2 bases at V and 8 bases at J, with 8 bases between. The CDR3 runs to 12 residues. CDR3 protein: CASSVQGHEQFF. The CDR3 DNA reads TGTGCCAGCAGCGTGCAGGGCCATGAGCAGTTCTTC.

The rearrangement uses TRBV2 and TRBJ2-7; D gene uncertain. The length of the CDR3 is 13 residues. The germline gives CDR1 SNHLY, CDR2 FYNNEI. V lost 5 bases to trimming and J lost 2 bases, with 10 bases between them. The CDR3 DNA is TGTGCCAGCAGTCCGCAGGAAACCTACGAGCAGTACTTC. It translates to CASSPQETYEQYF.

The V call is TRBV5-1, the J call TRBJ2-7, with D possibly being TRBD2 (5 bases). Germline CDR1 SGHRS, CDR2 YFSETQ. Between the trimmed V and J ends, which lost 4 bases and 7 bases, there was a span of 21 bases. This CDR3 region has 15 residues. CDR3 bases: TGCGCCAGCAGCCCGATTCCGACCGGGGATGGGGAGCAGTACTTC. Amino acids: CASSPIPTGDGEQYF. Looking up the rest from reference TRBV5-1 and TRBJ2-7 gives the full variable domain: KAGVTQTPRYLIKTRGQQVTLSCSPISGHRSVSWYQQTPGQGLQFLFEYFSETQRNKGNFPGRFSGRQFSNSRSEMNVSTLELGDSALYLCASSPIPTGDGEQYFGPGTRLTVT.

The chain employs TRBV27 and TRBJ2-7, with 10 bases matching TRBD2. The CDR3 length is 17 residues. The germline gives CDR1 MNHEY, CDR2 SMNVEV (reference sequence). The trim removed 1 base at V and 4 bases at J, leaving 10 bases unmatched. The CDR3 is CASSLLPAGGPRYEQYF. The CDR3 DNA sequence: TGTGCCAGCAGTTTATTACCAGCGGGAGGGCCTAGGTACGAGCAGTACTTC.

The rearrangement links TRBV27 to TRBJ1-3; D is perhaps TRBD1 (5 bases). The CDR3 sequence is 16 residues long. In germline, CDR1 is MNHEY, CDR2 SMNVEV (reference sequence). V was clipped by 4 bases and J by 4 bases, with 17 bases between them. The CDR3 DNA sequence: TGTGCCAGCAGTTCCCGGGGGGGAAACTTCGGAAACACCATATATTTT. This encodes CASSSRGGNFGNTIYF.

This clone was counted once. This chain links TRBV5-6 with TRBJ2-7, with no clear D. Per germline, CDR1 SGHDT and CDR2 YYEEEE. Trimming took off 0 bases at V and 1 base at J, with 5 bases between the two ends. CDR3 length equals 13 residues. CDR3 nucleotide sequence: TGTGCCAGCAGCTTGGTCCCTTCCTACGAGCAGTACTTC. It encodes CASSLVPSYEQYF. Combining the CDR3 with reference TRBV5-6 and TRBJ2-7 gives the whole variable domain DAGVTQSPTHLIKTRGQQVTLRCSPKSGHDTVSWYQQALGQGPQFIFQYYEEEERQRGNFPDRFSGHQFPNYSSELNVNALLLGDSALYLCASSLVPSYEQYFGPGTRLTVT.

This sequence joins TRBV13 and TRBJ2-1, with 8 positions matching TRBD1. Germline V gives CDR1 PRHDT, CDR2 FYEKMQ (reference sequence). The CDR3 contains 15 residues. J was trimmed by 8 bases and V by 5 bases; bases with no gene match: 11. The CDR3 sequence: CASSPFGRGPDEQFF. DNA of the CDR3: TGTGCCAGCAGCCCCTTTGGCAGGGGGCCCGATGAGCAGTTCTTC.

This rearrangement joins TRBV27 to TRBJ2-3; 8 bases are a match to TRBD1. Unmatched junction bases numbered 1, after V lost 5 bases and J lost 3 bases. The germline gives CDR1 MNHEY, CDR2 SMNVEV (reference sequence). This CDR3 region has 13 residues. DNA for the CDR3: TGTGCCAGCAGTCACAGGGGGACAGATACGCAGTATTTT. It is translated as CASSHRGTDTQYF.

The chain uses TRBV7-6 and TRBJ1-1; TRBD1 is a possible D gene (5 bases). Deletions cut 1 base from V and 6 bases from J, with 6 bases between. Germline CDR1 reads SGHVS; CDR2 reads FNYEAQ. This CDR3 is 12 amino acids long. The CDR3 DNA reads as TGTGCCAGCAGCTTAGGGGGGGCTGAAGCTTTCTTT. This sequence encodes CASSLGGAEAFF.

The chain is built from TRBV2 and TRBJ1-1, with TRBD1 as a possible D gene (6 bases). The CDR3 sequence is 17 residues long. Trimming stripped 4 bases from V and 0 bases from J, with 18 bases between. The germline gives CDR1 SNHLY, CDR2 FYNNEI. CDR3 protein: CASSVTLGQSMNTEAFF. The CDR3 nucleotides are TGTGCCAGCAGTGTAACCCTGGGACAATCAATGAACACTGAAGCTTTCTTT.

The chain links TRBV9 to TRBJ2-3; TRBD1 aligns across 7 bases. The CDR3 sequence is 16 residues long. Unmatched junction bases numbered 8, after V lost 4 bases and J lost 0 bases. The germline V gene encodes CDR1 SGDLS and CDR2 YYNGEE. The DNA for the CDR3 is TGTGCCAGCAGCACCCGACAGGGCCGGAGCACAGATACGCAGTATTTT. Protein sequence: CASSTRQGRSTDTQYF.

The genes are TRBV5-4 and TRBJ2-7, with 9 positions matching TRBD1. V lost 0 bases, J lost 2 bases, and 0 bases stayed unmatched. From germline, CDR1 is SGHNT and CDR2 YYREEE (reference sequence). The CDR3 is 14 amino acids. CDR3 DNA: TGTGCCAGCAGCTTGGGACAGGGGGCCTACGAGCAGTACTTC. This sequence encodes CASSLGQGAYEQYF.

This clone was counted between two and nine times. V and J are TRBV5-1 and TRBJ1-2, with D maybe TRBD1 (5 bases). The CDR3 is 14 residues long. Germline V gene data show CDR1 as SGHRS and CDR2 as YFSETQ. V was shortened by 4 bases and J by 12 bases, with 22 bases between the two germline ends. DNA of the CDR3: TGCGCCAGCAGCGCGGGCGGGGACGTGCGGCGGGACACCTTC. Amino acid sequence: CASSAGGDVRRDTF.

The chain has TRBV9 and TRBJ2-7, with D possibly TRBD1 on 5 matching bases. This CDR3 comprises 14 residues. Germline CDR1 reads SGDLS; CDR2 reads YYNGEE. V lost 0 bases and J 2 bases, leaving 9 bases between the germline ends. CDR3 DNA: TGTGCCAGCAGCGTAGAAGGGGTTCCCTACGAGCAGTACTTC. This gives the protein CASSVEGVPYEQYF.

The rearrangement uses TRBV11-2 and TRBJ2-5; D is unclear. V lost 1 base, J lost 2 bases, and 11 bases lay in between. Looked up from germline, CDR1 is SGHAT and CDR2 is FQNNGV. The CDR3 extends over 15 amino acids. CDR3 amino acids: CASSLVDEAQETQYF. As DNA, the CDR3 is TGTGCCAGCAGCTTAGTAGATGAGGCACAAGAGACCCAGTACTTC. The whole variable domain, remainder taken from reference TRBV11-2 and TRBJ2-5, is EAGVAQSPRYKIIEKRQSVAFWCNPISGHATLYWYQQILGQGPKLLIQFQNNGVVDDSQLPKDRFSAERLKGVDSTLKIQPAKLEDSAVYLCASSLVDEAQETQYFGPGTRLLVL.

The chain recombines TRBV6-1 with TRBJ2-1, with D possibly matching TRBD2 (5 bases). Per germline, CDR1 MNHNS and CDR2 SASEGT. Trimming left V 5 bases short and J 8 bases short, with 13 bases between. This CDR3 is built from 13 residues. In nucleotides, the CDR3 is TGTGCCAGCAGTACCCGGTGGGGAGATGAGCAGTTCTTC. Its protein product is CASSTRWGDEQFF.

This chain uses TRBV19 with TRBJ1-1, with 8 nucleotides matching TRBD1. V was clipped by 5 bases and J by 3 bases; unmatched bases: 8. There are 15 residues in the CDR3. Germline V gene lookup returns CDR1 LNHDA and CDR2 SQIVND (reference sequence). The CDR3 reads CASSDPTGVDTEAFF. The CDR3 DNA sequence: TGTGCCAGTAGTGACCCGACAGGGGTTGACACTGAAGCTTTCTTT.

The V gene is TRBV2, the J gene TRBJ2-7; perhaps TRBD1 as D (6 bases). V was shortened by 3 bases and J by 3 bases, with 21 bases between the two germline ends. CDR1 is SNHLY, CDR2 FYNNEI, per germline. The CDR3 is 17 amino acids. Here the CDR3 reads CASSDYGEGQSGYEQYF. CDR3 nucleotides: TGTGCCAGCAGTGATTACGGGGAAGGACAGAGCGGCTACGAGCAGTACTTC.

DNA of the CDR3: TGTGCCAGCAGTGGGGGCGACTTATGGGTGGGCTACACCTTC. Protein product: CASSGGDLWVGYTF. The V gene is TRBV7-9, the J gene TRBJ1-2; D perhaps matches TRBD1 (6 bases). Per germline, CDR1 SEHNR and CDR2 FQNEAQ (reference sequence). Trimming pared 6 bases from V and 8 bases from J, leaving 19 bases between. The CDR3 is 14 amino acids.

The rearrangement uses TRBV10-3 and TRBJ2-5; 10 nucleotides match TRBD2. The CDR3 is 17 amino acids. V was pared by 6 bases and J by 3 bases, with 13 bases of the junction left unmatched. The germline V gene encodes CDR1 ENHRY and CDR2 SYGVKD. The CDR3 DNA reads as TGTGCCATCAGCTCTGATTCACTCACTAGCGGGGAAGAGACCCAGTACTTC. Encoded protein: CAISSDSLTSGEETQYF.

The chain links TRBV28 to TRBJ2-7, with a weak D call TRBD2 (6 bases). V shed 4 bases and J shed 2 bases, with 18 bases lying between them. The CDR3 is 16 amino acids. Germline V gene sequence: CDR1 MDHEN, CDR2 SYDVKM. CDR3 protein: CASSSPFGTFTYEQYF. Written as DNA, the CDR3 is TGTGCCAGCAGTTCCCCTTTCGGGACTTTTACCTACGAGCAGTACTTC.

For the CDR3, the DNA is TGCGCCAGCAGCCAATACTCATTGTCCCGGGAAGCTTTCTTT. It specifies CASSQYSLSREAFF. The gene calls are TRBV4-1 and TRBJ1-1; D gene ambiguous. The CDR3 extends over 14 amino acids. V shed 2 bases and J shed 8 bases, with 15 bases lying between them. CDR1 and CDR2 from the germline V gene are MGHRA and YSYEKL.

A word on this clone: A junction boundary mismatches the germline segment, possibly from a read error. This CDR3 reads CAISESIRTGDTDRQYF. The CDR3 DNA reads TGTGCCATCAGTGAGTCGATTCGAACAGGGGATACAGATAGGCAGTATTTT. V usage is TRBV10-3 and J usage is TRBJ2-3; TRBD1 matches at 7 bases. The CDR3 has 17 amino acids. Germline V gene sequence: CDR1 ENHRY, CDR2 SYGVKD.